These T cell receptor beta chains were read from a single sample in a study of OX40 agonist ivuxolimab in advanced cancers. Only in-frame clones appear in the TCRdb table, and some are missing; sequencing was by immunoSEQ multiplex PCR. This sample has roughly 34,000 clones, with roughly 84% found just once. The sample in question was CD4+ or CD8+ T cells sorted from blood, obtained in a trial of the OX40 agonist ivuxolimab. The receptors derive from an adult with an advanced solid tumor such as melanoma, head and neck, liver or kidney cancer. Both conserved end residues are part of each CDR3. The order of the fields is clone size, J gene, D gene, V gene, CDR3 protein, CDR3 DNA. D genes are given only for firm matches. Size is stated for part of the rows, as once, few or many counts, or as a class when the clone is expanded.

few	TRBJ2-3	TRBD1	TRBV4-2	CASSLRDSSTDTQYF	TGTGCCAGCAGCCTCCGGGACAGTAGCACAGATACGCAGTATTTT
-	TRBJ2-7	-	TRBV7-9	CASSLEGGITYEQYF	TGTGCCAGCAGCTTAGAAGGGGGTATCACCTACGAGCAGTACTTC
-	TRBJ1-1	TRBD1	TRBV2	CASSEGGQGTEAFF	TGTGCCAGCAGTGAAGGAGGACAGGGGACTGAAGCTTTCTTT
few	TRBJ2-7	-	TRBV7-2	CASSQVGYNEQYF	TGTGCCAGCAGTCAAGTCGGGTACAACGAGCAGTACTTC
-	TRBJ1-4	TRBD1	TRBV6-1	CASRLGGTEKLFF	TGTGCCAGCAGACTAGGGGGCACTGAAAAACTGTTTTTT
-	TRBJ2-1	TRBD2	TRBV7-2	CASSPSDLAGGNEQFF	TGTGCCAGCAGCCCTAGCGATCTAGCGGGAGGAAATGAGCAGTTCTTC
-	TRBJ2-3	TRBD2	TRBV6-4	CASGAGAADTQYF	TGTGCCAGCGGAGCGGGAGCTGCAGATACGCAGTATTTT
-	TRBJ2-3	-	TRBV7-9	CASSLAEYTDTQYF	TGTGCCAGCAGCTTAGCAGAGTACACAGATACGCAGTATTTT
-	TRBJ2-5	-	TRBV5-4	CASSRDSYQETQYF	TGTGCCAGCAGCCGCGACAGTTACCAAGAGACCCAGTACTTC
-	TRBJ1-1	-	TRBV5-6	CASSFYLTEAFF	TGTGCCAGCAGCTTCTATCTCACTGAAGCTTTCTTT
-	TRBJ2-3	-	TRBV19	CASSMGGQDTQYF	TGTGCCAGTAGTATGGGAGGACAAGATACGCAGTATTTT
-	TRBJ1-2	-	TRBV19	CASSIVEVGDRGYTF	TGTGCCAGTAGTATAGTGGAGGTCGGAGATAGGGGCTACACCTTC
-	TRBJ2-3	TRBD2	TRBV10-2	CATLSKGSGTSDTQYF	TGCGCCACCCTTTCGAAGGGTAGCGGGACTTCAGATACGCAGTATTTT
-	TRBJ2-7	TRBD2	TRBV5-3	CASWGSGINEQYF	TGTGCCAGCTGGGGTAGCGGGATCAACGAGCAGTACTTC
-	TRBJ1-2	-	TRBV19	CASSIAGRVTF	TGTGCCAGTAGTATAGCGGGCAGGGTAACCTTC
-	TRBJ2-1	TRBD2	TRBV7-8	CASSLEGLDYNEQFF	TGTGCCAGCAGCTTAGAGGGACTAGATTACAATGAGCAGTTCTTC
-	TRBJ1-1	-	TRBV21-1	CASSKGGRHGRSTEAFF	TGTGCCAGCAGCAAAGGGGGTCGTCACGGGAGGAGCACTGAAGCTTTCTTT
-	TRBJ2-7	-	TRBV19	CASSTGTSLYEQYF	TGTGCCAGTAGTACGGGGACATCCCTATACGAGCAGTACTTC
-	TRBJ2-7	TRBD2	TRBV11-2	CASSLVGLAGVYEQYF	TGTGCCAGCAGCTTAGTGGGACTAGCGGGAGTTTACGAGCAGTACTTC
-	TRBJ2-3	TRBD2	TRBV5-1	CASSLAGLAGVNTQYF	TGCGCCAGCAGCTTGGCGGGACTAGCGGGAGTAAATACGCAGTATTTT
-	TRBJ2-3	TRBD2	TRBV4-1	CATSEAGGNYF	TGCGCCACATCCGAGGCGGGGGGAAACTATTTT
-	TRBJ2-5	-	TRBV10-3	CAISDGETQYF	TGTGCCATCAGTGATGGAGAGACCCAGTACTTC
few	TRBJ1-5	-	TRBV2	CASSAARDNQPQHF	TGTGCCAGCAGTGCTGCCAGGGACAATCAGCCCCAGCATTTT
-	TRBJ2-3	-	TRBV7-9	CASSLRRQDTDTQYF	TGTGCCAGCAGCCTCCGCAGACAGGACACAGATACGCAGTATTTT
-	TRBJ1-1	-	TRBV5-8	CASSPSGPNTEAFF	TGTGCCAGCAGCCCCTCGGGCCCGAACACTGAAGCTTTCTTT
-	TRBJ1-1	-	TRBV7-3	CASSLSWGYEAFF	TGTGCCAGCAGCTTATCGTGGGGGTATGAAGCTTTCTTT
-	TRBJ1-1	-	TRBV19	CASSIGKGTLNTEAFF	TGTGCCAGTAGTATTGGTAAAGGGACACTGAACACTGAAGCTTTCTTT
once	TRBJ2-7	-	TRBV4-1	CASSQVSGEQYF	TGCGCCAGCAGCCAAGTGTCGGGGGAGCAGTACTTC
-	TRBJ2-3	TRBD2	TRBV7-8	CASSSGLATDTQYF	TGTGCCAGCAGCTCAGGACTAGCGACAGATACGCAGTATTTT
-	TRBJ2-3	-	TRBV11-2	CASSLSSDTQYF	TGTGCCAGCAGCTTATCATCAGATACGCAGTATTTT